This T cell receptor beta chain originates from a study of CD8 T cells in ankylosing spondylitis. With 4 bases removed from V and 4 bases from J, the gap between germline ends came to 15 bases. Germline lookup yields CDR1 SGHRS and CDR2 YFSETQ. The CDR3 consists of 14 residues. Notes on the study in general: Matched ankylosing spondylitis synovial fluid reportedly contained a significantly enriched population of disease-linked clones.

In its sample, this clonotype was seen a few times. The antigen is unknown. With molecular barcodes, quantitative 5'-RACE was used to make the TCR beta libraries. In TCRdb, the 5' RACE reads were re-called with MiXCR into one record per CDR3 protein. Found here are more than 150,000 distinct CDR3 sequences, over 10% of them singletons; the top ten hold approximately 15%. V and J are TRBV5-1 and TRBJ2-7; TRBD2 might be the D (5 bases). The clonotype was recovered from a male donor with ankylosing spondylitis or in good health (not recorded which). Sequencing was done on a sample of blood, either unsorted or a sorted T cell fraction (not recorded which). CDR3 loop: CASSQGLNRYEQYF. CDR3 in DNA: TGCGCCAGCAGCCAAGGACTTAATAGGTACGAGCAGTACTTC.